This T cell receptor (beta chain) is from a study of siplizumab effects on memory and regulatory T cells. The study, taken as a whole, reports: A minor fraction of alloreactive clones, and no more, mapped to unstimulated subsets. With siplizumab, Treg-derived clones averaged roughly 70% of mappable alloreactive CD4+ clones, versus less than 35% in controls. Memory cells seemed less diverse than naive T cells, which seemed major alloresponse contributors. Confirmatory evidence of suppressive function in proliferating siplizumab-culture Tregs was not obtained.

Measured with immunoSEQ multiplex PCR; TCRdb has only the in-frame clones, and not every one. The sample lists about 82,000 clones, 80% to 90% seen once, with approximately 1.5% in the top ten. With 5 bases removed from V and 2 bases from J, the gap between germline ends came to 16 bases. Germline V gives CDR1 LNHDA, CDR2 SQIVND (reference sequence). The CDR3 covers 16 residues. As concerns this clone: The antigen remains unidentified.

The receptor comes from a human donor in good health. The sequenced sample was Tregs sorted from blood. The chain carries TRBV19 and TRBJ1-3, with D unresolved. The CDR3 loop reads CASSPVHPLAGNTIYF. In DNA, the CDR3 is TGTGCCAGTAGTCCCGTCCACCCTTTGGCTGGAAACACCATATATTTT.